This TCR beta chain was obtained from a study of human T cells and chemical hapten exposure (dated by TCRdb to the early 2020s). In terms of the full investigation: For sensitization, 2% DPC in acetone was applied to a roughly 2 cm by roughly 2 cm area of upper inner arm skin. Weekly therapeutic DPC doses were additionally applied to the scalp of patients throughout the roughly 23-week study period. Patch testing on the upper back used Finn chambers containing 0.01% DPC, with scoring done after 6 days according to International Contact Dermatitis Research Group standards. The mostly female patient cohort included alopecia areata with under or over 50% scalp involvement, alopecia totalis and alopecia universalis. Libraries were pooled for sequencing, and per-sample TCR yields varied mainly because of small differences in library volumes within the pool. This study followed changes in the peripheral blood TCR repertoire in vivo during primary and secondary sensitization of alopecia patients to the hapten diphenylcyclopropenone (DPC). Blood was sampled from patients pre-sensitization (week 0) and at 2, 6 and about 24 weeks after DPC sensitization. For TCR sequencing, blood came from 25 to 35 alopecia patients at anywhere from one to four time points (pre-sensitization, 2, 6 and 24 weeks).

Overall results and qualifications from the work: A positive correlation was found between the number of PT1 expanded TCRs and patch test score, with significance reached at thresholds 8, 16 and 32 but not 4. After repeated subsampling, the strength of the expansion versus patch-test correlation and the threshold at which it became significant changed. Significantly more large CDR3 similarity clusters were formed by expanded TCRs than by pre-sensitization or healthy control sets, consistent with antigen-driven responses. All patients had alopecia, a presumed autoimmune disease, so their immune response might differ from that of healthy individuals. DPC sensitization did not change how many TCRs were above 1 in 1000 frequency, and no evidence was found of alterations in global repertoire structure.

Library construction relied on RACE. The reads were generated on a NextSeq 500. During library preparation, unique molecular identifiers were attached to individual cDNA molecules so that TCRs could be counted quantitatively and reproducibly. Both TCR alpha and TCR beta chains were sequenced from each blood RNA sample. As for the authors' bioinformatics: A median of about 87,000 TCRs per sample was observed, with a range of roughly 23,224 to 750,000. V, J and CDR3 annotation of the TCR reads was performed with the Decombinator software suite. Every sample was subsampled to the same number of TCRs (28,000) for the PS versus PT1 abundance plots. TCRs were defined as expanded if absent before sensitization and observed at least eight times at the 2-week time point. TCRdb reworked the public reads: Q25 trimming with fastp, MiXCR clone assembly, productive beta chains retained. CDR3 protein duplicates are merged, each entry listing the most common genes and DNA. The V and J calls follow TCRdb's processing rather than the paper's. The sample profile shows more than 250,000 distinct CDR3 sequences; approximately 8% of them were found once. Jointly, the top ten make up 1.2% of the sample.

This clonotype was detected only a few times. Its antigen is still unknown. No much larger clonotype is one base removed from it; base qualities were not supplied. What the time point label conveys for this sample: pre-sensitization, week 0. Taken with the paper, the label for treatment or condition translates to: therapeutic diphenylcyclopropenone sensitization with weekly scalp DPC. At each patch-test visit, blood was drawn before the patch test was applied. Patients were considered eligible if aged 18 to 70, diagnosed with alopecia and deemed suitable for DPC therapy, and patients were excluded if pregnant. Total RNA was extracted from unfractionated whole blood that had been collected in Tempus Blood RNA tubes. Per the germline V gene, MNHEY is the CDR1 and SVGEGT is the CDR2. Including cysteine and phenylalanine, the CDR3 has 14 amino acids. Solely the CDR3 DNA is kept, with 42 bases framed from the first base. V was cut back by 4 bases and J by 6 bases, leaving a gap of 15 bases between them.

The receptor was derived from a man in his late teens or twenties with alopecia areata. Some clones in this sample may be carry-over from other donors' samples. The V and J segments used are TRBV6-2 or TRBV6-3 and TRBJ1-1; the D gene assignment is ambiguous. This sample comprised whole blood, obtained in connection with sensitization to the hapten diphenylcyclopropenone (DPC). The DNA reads TGTGCCAGCAGTTTCGACACATACTCTCCTGAAGCTTTCTTT. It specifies CASSFDTYSPEAFF.